Listed below are T cell receptor beta chains from one sample, sequenced in a study of blood T cell repertoires in COVID-19. The method was immunoSEQ multiplex PCR; TCRdb's version includes in-frame clones alone and lacks a portion of them. This sample has around 250,000 clones, with 89% found just once. The source material was peripheral blood. The receptors stem from a middle-aged woman who had recovered from COVID-19. Both conserved end residues are part of each CDR3. A D gene is named only where the DNA matches it firmly. Not all rows give a size; the values are once, few, many and, for expanded clones, a class.

clone size	V gene	J gene	D gene	CDR3 DNA	CDR3 protein
once	TRBV14	TRBJ1-1	TRBD1	TGTGCCAGCAGCCAAGTGGGACAGCAGAACACTGAAGCTTTCTTT	CASSQVGQQNTEAFF
.	TRBV21-1	TRBJ2-2	.	TGTGCCAGCAGCAACGACAGGGGGAGGGCGGGAGAGCGGACCGGGGAGCTGTTTTTT	CASSNDRGRAGERTGELFF
few	TRBV7-8	TRBJ1-3	.	TGTGCCAGCAGCCCGACGACAGTGCAGGACACCATATATTTT	CASSPTTVQDTIYF
.	TRBV3-1/TRBV3-2	TRBJ2-1	TRBD1	TGTGCCAGCAGCCAAGATAGGGGGCTAACCTACAATGAGCAGTTCTTC	CASSQDRGLTYNEQFF
.	TRBV29-1	TRBJ2-3	TRBD1	TGCAGCGTTGAAGATCTTGGGGGGACAGGGGTTACAGATACGCAGTATTTT	CSVEDLGGTGVTDTQYF
.	TRBV19	TRBJ1-5	TRBD1	TGTGCCAGTAGTACCACACGGGGCACAGGGGGCAATCAGCCCCAGCATTTT	CASSTTRGTGGNQPQHF
once	TRBV2	TRBJ1-2	.	TGTGCCAGCAGTGCTGACAGGTTCTATGGCTACACCTTC	CASSADRFYGYTF
.	TRBV5-4	TRBJ2-7	.	TGTGCCAGCGCCCCCCAAGGGGTCGTGATCCACGAGCAGTACTTC	CASAPQGVVIHEQYF
.	TRBV12-3/TRBV12-4	TRBJ2-5	TRBD1	TGTGCCAGCAAAGACAGGGGGCTGGAGACCCAGTACTTC	CASKDRGLETQYF
few	TRBV10-2	TRBJ1-2	TRBD1	TGCGCCAGCCAGGGGGATGACTATGGCTACACCTTC	CASQGDDYGYTF
.	TRBV7-9	TRBJ1-4	.	TGTGCCAGCAGCTCGACGGGTATTAATGAAAAACTGTTTTTT	CASSSTGINEKLFF
.	TRBV30	TRBJ1-2	TRBD1	TGTGCCTGGAGTGTCCCTTTAGGACAGGGGGCTTTTAGTGGCTACACCTTC	CAWSVPLGQGAFSGYTF
.	TRBV2	TRBJ2-4	.	TGTGCCAGCACGGTGGGGATGATCAGGGACATTCAGTACTTC	CASTVGMIRDIQYF
.	TRBV10-3	TRBJ1-5	.	TGTGCCATCAGTGAGTTACATAGCAATCAGCCCCAGCATTTT	CAISELHSNQPQHF
once	TRBV10-3	TRBJ1-6	TRBD1	TGTGCCATCAGTGGGGACAGCTCCTATAATTCACCCCTCCACTTT	CAISGDSSYNSPLHF
.	TRBV7-2	TRBJ2-2	TRBD2	TGTGCCAGCAGCTTAGTGGGAGGGGCGAACACCGGGGAGCTGTTTTTT	CASSLVGGANTGELFF
.	TRBV27	TRBJ1-6	TRBD1	TGTGCCAGCAGTTTTCCCCGCAGACAGGGCTTTAATTCACCCCTCCACTTT	CASSFPRRQGFNSPLHF
once	TRBV4-2	TRBJ2-7	.	TGTGCCAGCAGCCAAGAGGGGCTCCAGTACTTC	CASSQEGLQYF
.	TRBV11-2	TRBJ2-3	TRBD2	TGTGCCAGCCGGTTAGCGGGGGGCACAGATACGCAGTATTTT	CASRLAGGTDTQYF